This T cell receptor beta chain was captured in a study of cytomegalovirus exposure and HLA in healthy donors. Germline-derived CDR1 and CDR2 are MNHNS and SASEGT. The CDR3 spans 14 residues. Trimming pared 7 bases from V and 4 bases from J, leaving 14 bases between. This clone came up many times. The PCR made use of 60 Vbeta and 13 Jbeta primers. TCRdb's copy holds only in-frame clones and misses some; the assay was immunoSEQ multiplex PCR. The sample yields some 140,000 clones, around 77% seen once. This receptor was obtained from a woman aged 60-75 years in good health and CMV-seronegative. Material for sequencing was PBMCs. V usage is TRBV6-1 and J usage is TRBJ2-1, with TRBD2 as a possible D gene (5 bases). The CDR3 coding sequence is TGTGCCAGCACCCCACACGGGGATTACAATGAGCAGTTCTTC. Translation: CASTPHGDYNEQFF.